This T cell receptor (beta chain) was documented in a study of T cells in Graves' hyperthyroidism and ophthalmopathy. Study-level findings and limits: Most expanded thyroid clonotypes above 0.001 also appeared in blood.

V was trimmed by 0 bases and J by 5 bases, leaving 11 bases between them. The germline V gene has CDR1 SGHRS and CDR2 YFSETQ. The CDR3 contains 14 residues. This clonotype was observed at least ten times. The antigen remains undetermined. Amplification of TCR beta CDR3 regions used RNA as the template. First-round RT-PCR with HTBI primers amplified the TCR CDR3 region. TCRdb re-analysed the multiplex PCR reads in MiXCR, keeping a single row per CDR3 protein. The sample includes 280,000 or so distinct CDR3 sequences, less than 30% seen only once; the top ten take roughly 24%. This chain links TRBV5-1 with TRBJ1-1; tentatively, D is TRBD1 (5 bases). Material: blood. The sequence derives from a man aged 40-49 years with Graves' hyperthyroidism that later progressed to Graves' ophthalmopathy. CDR3 nucleotide sequence: TGCGCCAGCAGCTTGGCCGGGGGATCGACTGAAGCTTTCTTT. Its protein product is CASSLAGGSTEAFF.